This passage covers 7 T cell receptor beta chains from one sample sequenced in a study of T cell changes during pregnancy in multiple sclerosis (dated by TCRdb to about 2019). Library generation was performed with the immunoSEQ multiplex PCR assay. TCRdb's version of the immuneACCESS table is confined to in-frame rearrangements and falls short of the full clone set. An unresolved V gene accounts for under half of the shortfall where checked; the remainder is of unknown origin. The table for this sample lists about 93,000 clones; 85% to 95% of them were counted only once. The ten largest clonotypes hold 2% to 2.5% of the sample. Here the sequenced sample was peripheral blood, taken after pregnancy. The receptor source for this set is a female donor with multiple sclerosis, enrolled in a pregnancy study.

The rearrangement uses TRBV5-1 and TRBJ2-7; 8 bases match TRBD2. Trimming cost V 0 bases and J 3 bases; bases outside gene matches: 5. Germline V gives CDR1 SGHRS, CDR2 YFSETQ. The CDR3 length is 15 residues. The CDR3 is CASSLGAGADYEQYF. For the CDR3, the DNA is TGCGCCAGCAGCTTGGGAGCGGGAGCCGACTACGAGCAGTACTTC.

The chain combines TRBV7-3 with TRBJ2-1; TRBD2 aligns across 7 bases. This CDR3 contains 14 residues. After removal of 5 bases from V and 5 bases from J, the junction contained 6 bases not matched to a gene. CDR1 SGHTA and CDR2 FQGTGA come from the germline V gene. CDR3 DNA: TGTGCCAGCAGCCCAGTAGGGACTAACAATGAGCAGTTCTTC. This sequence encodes CASSPVGTNNEQFF.

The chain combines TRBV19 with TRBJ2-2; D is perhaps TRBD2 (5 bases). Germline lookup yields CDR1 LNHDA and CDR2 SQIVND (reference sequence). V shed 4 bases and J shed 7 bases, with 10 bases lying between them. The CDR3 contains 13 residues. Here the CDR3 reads CASSTGVRGELFF. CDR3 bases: TGTGCCAGTAGTACCGGGGTTCGCGGGGAGCTGTTTTTT.

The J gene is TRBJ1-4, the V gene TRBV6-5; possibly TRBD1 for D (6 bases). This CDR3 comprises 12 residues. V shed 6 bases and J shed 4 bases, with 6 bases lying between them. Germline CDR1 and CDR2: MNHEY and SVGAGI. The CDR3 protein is CASRQGNEKLFF. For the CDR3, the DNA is TGTGCCAGCAGACAGGGTAATGAAAAACTGTTTTTT.

The DNA for the CDR3 is TGTGCCTGGGGGACAAGCTCCTACGAGCAGTACTTC. It encodes CAWGTSSYEQYF. The V and J genes are TRBV30 and TRBJ2-7, with TRBD1 as a possible D gene (6 bases). V was shortened by 5 bases and J by 0 bases, with 8 bases between the two germline ends. The CDR3 consists of 12 residues. Germline loops: CDR1 GTSNPN, CDR2 SVGIG (reference sequence).

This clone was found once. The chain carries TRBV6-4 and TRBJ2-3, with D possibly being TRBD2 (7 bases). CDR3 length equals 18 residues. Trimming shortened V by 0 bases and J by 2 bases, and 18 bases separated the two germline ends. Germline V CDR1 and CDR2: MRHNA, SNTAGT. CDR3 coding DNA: TGTGCCAGCAGTGACTCGGAGGGGGGGACCACTCACACAGATACGCAGTATTTT. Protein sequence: CASSDSEGGTTHTDTQYF.

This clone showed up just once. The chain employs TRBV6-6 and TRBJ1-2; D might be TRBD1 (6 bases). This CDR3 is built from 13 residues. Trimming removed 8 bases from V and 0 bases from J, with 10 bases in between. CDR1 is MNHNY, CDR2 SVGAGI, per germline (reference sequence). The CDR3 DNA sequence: TGTGCCAGCCGGACAGACCCTAACTATGGCTACACCTTC. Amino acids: CASRTDPNYGYTF.